This T cell receptor (beta chain) was observed in a study of shared clonotypes between healthy human individuals. Using immunoSEQ multiplex PCR, the repertoire was profiled, and TCRdb retains in-frame clones only, with some absent. The table records 500,000 to 550,000 clones, around 95% of them present only once. Germline loops: CDR1 MDHEN, CDR2 SYDVKM. Trimming cost V 7 bases and J 7 bases; bases outside gene matches: 9. The CDR3 is made up of 14 amino acids. Healthy HIV-negative adults with no recent acute infections or vaccinations were recruited as donors. This sequence originates from a woman aged 25 to 39 in good health. The chain uses TRBV28 and TRBJ1-4, with 7 bases aligning to TRBD1. Sequencing input: naive CD4+ T cells sorted from blood. The sample's subset: CD45RA+ positively selected. The CDR3 region is CASMGLAGGEKLFF. The DNA for the CDR3 is TGTGCCAGCATGGGGTTGGCAGGGGGTGAAAAACTGTTTTTT.